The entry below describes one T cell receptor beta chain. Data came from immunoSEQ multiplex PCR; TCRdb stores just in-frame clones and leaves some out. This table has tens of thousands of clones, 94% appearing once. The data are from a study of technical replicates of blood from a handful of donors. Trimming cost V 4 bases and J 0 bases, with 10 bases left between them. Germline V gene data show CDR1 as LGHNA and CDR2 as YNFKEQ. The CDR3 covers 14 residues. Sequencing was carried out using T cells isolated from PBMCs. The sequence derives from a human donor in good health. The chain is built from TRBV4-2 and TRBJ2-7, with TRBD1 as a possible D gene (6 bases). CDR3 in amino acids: CASSLDSRSYEQYF. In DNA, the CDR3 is TGTGCCAGCAGCCTGGACAGTCGCTCCTACGAGCAGTACTTC.